This T cell receptor (beta chain) was sequenced during a study of blood T cells in healthy people across ages. There are a few counts of this clonotype. The use of a sample-barcoded 5' primer and a J-beta primer mix characterized a second PCR of roughly 6 to 12 cycles. One entry per CDR3 protein, called by TCRdb with MiXCR from the 5' RACE reads. The top ten hold about 2.9% of the sample, which has 600,000 to 900,000 distinct CDR3 sequences, roughly 24% seen once. Germline values: CDR1 SEHNR, CDR2 FQNEAQ (reference sequence). The CDR3 is made up of 14 amino acids. The sample also formed part of further work on T cells of mothers and their children.

The clonotype comes from a boy between 10 and 17 years old in good health. Sequencing was carried out using blood. The chain combines TRBV7-9 with TRBJ2-5; D is ambiguous. The J call may be mistaken, given a closer DNA end match to TRBJ2-1. Here the CDR3 reads CASSLTRADNEQFF. As DNA, the CDR3 is TGTGCCAGCAGCTTAACCCGGGCGGACAATGAGCAGTTCTTC.